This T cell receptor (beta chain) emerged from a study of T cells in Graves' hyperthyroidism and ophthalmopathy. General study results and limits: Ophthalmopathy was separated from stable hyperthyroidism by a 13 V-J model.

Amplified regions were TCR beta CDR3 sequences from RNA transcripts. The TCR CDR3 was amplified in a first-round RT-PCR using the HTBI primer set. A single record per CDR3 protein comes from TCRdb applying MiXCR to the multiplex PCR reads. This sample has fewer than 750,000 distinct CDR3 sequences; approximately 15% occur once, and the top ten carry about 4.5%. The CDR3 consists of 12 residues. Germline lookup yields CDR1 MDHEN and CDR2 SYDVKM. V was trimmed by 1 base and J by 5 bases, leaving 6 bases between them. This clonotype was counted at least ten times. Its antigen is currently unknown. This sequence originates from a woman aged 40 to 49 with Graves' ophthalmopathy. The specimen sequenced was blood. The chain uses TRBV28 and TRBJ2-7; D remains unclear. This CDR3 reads CASSLSYNEQYF. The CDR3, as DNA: TGTGCCAGCAGTTTATCCTACAACGAGCAGTACTTC. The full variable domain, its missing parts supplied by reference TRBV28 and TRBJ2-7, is DVKVTQSSRYLVKRTGEKVFLECVQDMDHENMFWYRQDPGLGLRLIYFSYDVKMKEKGDIPEGYSVSREKKERFSLILESASTNQTSMYLCASSLSYNEQYFGPGTRLTVT.